The rows below give T cell receptor beta chains drawn from one sample of a study of tumour-infiltrating T cells in Burkitt lymphoma. TCRdb's copy holds only in-frame clones and misses some; the assay was immunoSEQ multiplex PCR. Of roughly 2,300 clones listed, 88% are singletons. The sample consisted of tumor tissue. Receptor source: a human donor with diffuse large B-cell lymphoma. Both conserved end residues are part of each CDR3. A D gene is named only where the DNA matches it firmly. Clone size is given for some rows only: seen once, a few or many times, or a class if the clone is expanded.

clone size: -
D gene: TRBD1
CDR3 length: 15
J gene: TRBJ1-6
V gene: TRBV7-6
CDR3 DNA: TGTGCCAGCAGCCCCCGGACAGGGACAAATTCACCCCTCCACTTT
CDR3 protein: CASSPRTGTNSPLHF

clone size: -
D gene: TRBD1
CDR3 length: 16
J gene: TRBJ1-1
V gene: TRBV11-3
CDR3 DNA: TGTGCCAGCAGCTTAACCCTTGGACAGGGAGGCACTGAAGCTTTCTTT
CDR3 protein: CASSLTLGQGGTEAFF

clone size: -
D gene: -
CDR3 length: 13
J gene: TRBJ2-6
V gene: TRBV28
CDR3 DNA: TGTGCCAGCAGTGGGTCCGGGGCCAACGTCCTGACTTTC
CDR3 protein: CASSGSGANVLTF

clone size: -
D gene: TRBD2
CDR3 length: 13
J gene: TRBJ2-1
V gene: TRBV7-6
CDR3 DNA: TGTGCCAGCATAGCGGGATACTACAATGAGCAGTTCTTC
CDR3 protein: CASIAGYYNEQFF

clone size: -
D gene: -
CDR3 length: 13
J gene: TRBJ1-1
V gene: TRBV10-3
CDR3 DNA: TGTGCCATCAGTGAAAGGGAGCGTACTGAAGCTTTCTTT
CDR3 protein: CAISERERTEAFF

clone size: -
D gene: TRBD1
CDR3 length: 16
J gene: TRBJ2-2
V gene: TRBV29-1
CDR3 DNA: TGCAGCGTTGAAGGGGTACAGGGGCAGAACACCGGGGAGCTGTTTTTT
CDR3 protein: CSVEGVQGQNTGELFF

clone size: -
D gene: -
CDR3 length: 12
J gene: TRBJ2-1
V gene: TRBV7-2
CDR3 DNA: TGTGCCAGCAGCTTACAGGTCGGTGAGCAGTTCTTC
CDR3 protein: CASSLQVGEQFF

clone size: -
D gene: TRBD2
CDR3 length: 15
J gene: TRBJ2-2
V gene: TRBV7-3
CDR3 DNA: TGTGCCAGCAGCTTAAATGGACTAGCGGGAGAGGAGCTGTTTTTT
CDR3 protein: CASSLNGLAGEELFF

clone size: few
D gene: TRBD2
CDR3 length: 13
J gene: TRBJ2-1
V gene: TRBV29-1
CDR3 DNA: TGCAGCGCCGGGACTAGCGCGGCCAATGAGCAGTTCTTC
CDR3 protein: CSAGTSAANEQFF

clone size: -
D gene: -
CDR3 length: 14
J gene: TRBJ1-1
V gene: TRBV6-1
CDR3 DNA: TGTGCCAGCACTTCCGGACTGACGAAGTCTGAAGCTTTCTTT
CDR3 protein: CASTSGLTKSEAFF

clone size: large
D gene: -
CDR3 length: 14
J gene: TRBJ1-4
V gene: TRBV6-5
CDR3 DNA: TGTGCCAGCAGTTATGACGGGGGGGAGGAAAAACTGTTTTTT
CDR3 protein: CASSYDGGEEKLFF

clone size: -
D gene: -
CDR3 length: 11
J gene: TRBJ2-4
V gene: TRBV20-1
CDR3 DNA: TGCAGTGGGGGGGCCAAAAACATTCAGTACTTC
CDR3 protein: CSGGAKNIQYF

clone size: -
D gene: TRBD1
CDR3 length: 17
J gene: TRBJ1-5
V gene: TRBV29-1
CDR3 DNA: TGCAGCGGTGGATCTCCCGGGACAGGGGGCAGCAATCAGCCCCAGCATTTT
CDR3 protein: CSGGSPGTGGSNQPQHF

clone size: -
D gene: -
CDR3 length: 13
J gene: TRBJ2-3
V gene: TRBV29-1
CDR3 DNA: TGCAGCGTTGAAGGACCCAACGGAGATACGCAGTATTTT
CDR3 protein: CSVEGPNGDTQYF

clone size: -
D gene: -
CDR3 length: 14
J gene: TRBJ1-4
V gene: TRBV27
CDR3 DNA: TGTGCCAGCAGTTTCGGGACCCTCGCCGAAAAACTGTTTTTT
CDR3 protein: CASSFGTLAEKLFF

clone size: -
D gene: TRBD1
CDR3 length: 14
J gene: TRBJ1-4
V gene: TRBV5-1
CDR3 DNA: TGCGCCAGCAGCTTGGGGCAGGGGGGTGAAAAACTGTTTTTT
CDR3 protein: CASSLGQGGEKLFF

clone size: -
D gene: -
CDR3 length: 11
J gene: TRBJ1-4
V gene: TRBV7-9
CDR3 DNA: TGTGCCAGCAGCTTGTATGAAAAACTGTTTTTT
CDR3 protein: CASSLYEKLFF

clone size: -
D gene: -
CDR3 length: 12
J gene: TRBJ2-1
V gene: TRBV27
CDR3 DNA: TGTGCCAGCAAGACGCGGGCTTATGAGCAGTTCTTC
CDR3 protein: CASKTRAYEQFF

clone size: -
D gene: -
CDR3 length: 10
J gene: TRBJ1-2
V gene: TRBV29-1
CDR3 DNA: TGCAGCGTTGAAGACAATGGCTACACCTTC
CDR3 protein: CSVEDNGYTF

clone size: -
D gene: -
CDR3 length: 12
J gene: TRBJ1-2
V gene: TRBV9
CDR3 DNA: TGTGCCAGCAGCGTATTTTCCGGTGGCTACACCTTC
CDR3 protein: CASSVFSGGYTF

clone size: -
D gene: -
CDR3 length: 16
J gene: TRBJ2-2
V gene: TRBV9
CDR3 DNA: TGTGCCAGCAGCGTAGAAGGAGGGCCCATCACCGGGGAGCTGTTTTTT
CDR3 protein: CASSVEGGPITGELFF

clone size: -
D gene: -
CDR3 length: 14
J gene: TRBJ1-4
V gene: TRBV14
CDR3 DNA: TGTGCCAGCAGCCAAGGACGACTTGGAGAAAAACTGTTTTTT
CDR3 protein: CASSQGRLGEKLFF

clone size: -
D gene: TRBD2
CDR3 length: 17
J gene: TRBJ2-3
V gene: TRBV27
CDR3 DNA: TGTGCCAGCAGTTTACGGCGGACTAGCGGGAGGGCAGATACGCAGTATTTT
CDR3 protein: CASSLRRTSGRADTQYF

clone size: once
D gene: -
CDR3 length: 14
J gene: TRBJ2-5
V gene: TRBV6-5
CDR3 DNA: TGTGCCAGCAGTTACCTGACTAGCCAAGAGACCCAGTACTTC
CDR3 protein: CASSYLTSQETQYF

clone size: -
D gene: TRBD1
CDR3 length: 15
J gene: TRBJ1-5
V gene: TRBV28
CDR3 DNA: TGTGCCTCCCAAACAGGGGGCGCCGGCAATCAGCCCCAGCATTTT
CDR3 protein: CASQTGGAGNQPQHF

clone size: -
D gene: -
CDR3 length: 14
J gene: TRBJ1-4
V gene: TRBV19
CDR3 DNA: TGTGCCAGTAGTCTCGACAGTTATAATGAAAAACTGTTTTTT
CDR3 protein: CASSLDSYNEKLFF

clone size: -
D gene: TRBD2
CDR3 length: 15
J gene: TRBJ2-1
V gene: TRBV27
CDR3 DNA: TGTGCCAGCAGTTTTAGCGGGAGCTCCTACAATGAGCAGTTCTTC
CDR3 protein: CASSFSGSSYNEQFF

clone size: -
D gene: -
CDR3 length: 14
J gene: TRBJ1-2
V gene: TRBV5-1
CDR3 DNA: TGCGCCAGCAGCTTCACGGGGGAGGGGTATGGCTACACCTTC
CDR3 protein: CASSFTGEGYGYTF

clone size: -
D gene: -
CDR3 length: 14
J gene: TRBJ1-1
V gene: TRBV9
CDR3 DNA: TGTGCCAGCAGCGTAAGGCAGGATCAGAGGGGAGCTTTCTTT
CDR3 protein: CASSVRQDQRGAFF

clone size: once
D gene: -
CDR3 length: 13
J gene: TRBJ1-5
V gene: TRBV18
CDR3 DNA: TGTGCCAGCTCGCGGACGGACAATCAGCCCCAGCATTTT
CDR3 protein: CASSRTDNQPQHF

clone size: -
D gene: TRBD1
CDR3 length: 16
J gene: TRBJ1-1
V gene: TRBV7-9
CDR3 DNA: TGTGCCAGCAGCTTAGGGGACAGGGGCTCGAACACTGAAGCTTTCTTT
CDR3 protein: CASSLGDRGSNTEAFF

clone size: -
D gene: -
CDR3 length: 15
J gene: TRBJ2-7
V gene: TRBV4-1
CDR3 DNA: TGCGCCAGCAGCCAAGAGCCGGGAACCTCCTACGAGCAGTACTTC
CDR3 protein: CASSQEPGTSYEQYF

clone size: -
D gene: TRBD2
CDR3 length: 16
J gene: TRBJ2-3
V gene: TRBV5-1
CDR3 DNA: TGCGCCAGCAGGCTCGGGACTAGCGGAGACACAGATACGCAGTATTTT
CDR3 protein: CASRLGTSGDTDTQYF

clone size: -
D gene: TRBD1
CDR3 length: 13
J gene: TRBJ1-4
V gene: TRBV29-1
CDR3 DNA: TGCAGCGTCGGGACAGGGAGGGATGAAAAACTGTTTTTT
CDR3 protein: CSVGTGRDEKLFF

clone size: -
D gene: TRBD1
CDR3 length: 13
J gene: TRBJ2-1
V gene: TRBV29-1
CDR3 DNA: TGCAGCGTTGATGGGCAGGGGGCGATTGAGCAGTTCTTC
CDR3 protein: CSVDGQGAIEQFF

clone size: -
D gene: TRBD1
CDR3 length: 15
J gene: TRBJ2-3
V gene: TRBV28
CDR3 DNA: TGTGCCAGCAGTTGGGGGACAGGGGGCACAGATACGCAGTATTTT
CDR3 protein: CASSWGTGGTDTQYF

clone size: few
D gene: TRBD1
CDR3 length: 14
J gene: TRBJ2-5
V gene: TRBV11-2
CDR3 DNA: TGTGCCAGCAGCGTCGACAGGGGGAGAGAGACCCAGTACTTC
CDR3 protein: CASSVDRGRETQYF

clone size: -
D gene: TRBD2
CDR3 length: 16
J gene: TRBJ2-1
V gene: TRBV15
CDR3 DNA: TGTGCCACCAGCAGAGATGTGAGCGGGAGAGTAGATGAGCAGTTCTTC
CDR3 protein: CATSRDVSGRVDEQFF

clone size: -
D gene: -
CDR3 length: 11
J gene: TRBJ2-1
V gene: TRBV27
CDR3 DNA: TGTGCCACCCGATGGTACAATGAGCAGTTCTTC
CDR3 protein: CATRWYNEQFF

clone size: -
D gene: TRBD2
CDR3 length: 15
J gene: TRBJ2-1
V gene: TRBV5-1
CDR3 DNA: TGCGCCAGCAGCAACGAAGCGGGAGGCTGGGATGAGCAGTTCTTC
CDR3 protein: CASSNEAGGWDEQFF

clone size: -
D gene: -
CDR3 length: 16
J gene: TRBJ1-1
V gene: TRBV21-1
CDR3 DNA: TGTGCCAGCAGCTCTTGGACAGGGAAGGTAAACACTGAAGCTTTCTTT
CDR3 protein: CASSSWTGKVNTEAFF

clone size: -
D gene: TRBD1
CDR3 length: 13
J gene: TRBJ1-2
V gene: TRBV27
CDR3 DNA: TGTGCCAGCAGTTTATCGACAGGGGATGGCTACACCTTC
CDR3 protein: CASSLSTGDGYTF

clone size: -
D gene: -
CDR3 length: 14
J gene: TRBJ2-1
V gene: TRBV25-1
CDR3 DNA: TGTGCCAGCAGGGGGGAGAGACTACGCAATGAGCAGTTCTTC
CDR3 protein: CASRGERLRNEQFF

clone size: once
D gene: TRBD2
CDR3 length: 15
J gene: TRBJ2-1
V gene: TRBV28
CDR3 DNA: TGTGCCACCCGGGAGGGGGGGGCGAGGGGCGATGAGCAGTTCTTC
CDR3 protein: CATREGGARGDEQFF

clone size: -
D gene: TRBD2
CDR3 length: 16
J gene: TRBJ2-5
V gene: TRBV12-5
CDR3 DNA: TGTGCTAGTGGTTACACGGGACTAGCGGGAGGCGAGACCCAGTACTTC
CDR3 protein: CASGYTGLAGGETQYF

clone size: few
D gene: TRBD1
CDR3 length: 16
J gene: TRBJ2-3
V gene: TRBV7-3
CDR3 DNA: TGTGCCAGCAGCCCCGGGACAGGGGCCTACACAGATACGCAGTATTTT
CDR3 protein: CASSPGTGAYTDTQYF

clone size: -
D gene: -
CDR3 length: 15
J gene: TRBJ2-3
V gene: TRBV9
CDR3 DNA: TGTGCCAGCAGCGTAGCGGGGACTAGCACAGATACGCAGTATTTT
CDR3 protein: CASSVAGTSTDTQYF

clone size: once
D gene: TRBD1
CDR3 length: 14
J gene: TRBJ2-7
V gene: TRBV14
CDR3 DNA: TGTGCCAGCAGCCGGGACAGGGTGGGCTACGAGCAGTACTTC
CDR3 protein: CASSRDRVGYEQYF

clone size: -
D gene: TRBD1
CDR3 length: 12
J gene: TRBJ1-2
V gene: TRBV29-1
CDR3 DNA: TGCAGCGTTGCCGACAGGGATTATGGCTACACCTTC
CDR3 protein: CSVADRDYGYTF

clone size: -
D gene: -
CDR3 length: 16
J gene: TRBJ1-2
V gene: TRBV12-5
CDR3 DNA: TGTGCTAGTGGTTTGGTACGGAGAGGGACTAACTATGGCTACACCTTC
CDR3 protein: CASGLVRRGTNYGYTF

clone size: -
D gene: -
CDR3 length: 14
J gene: TRBJ2-7
V gene: TRBV21-1
CDR3 DNA: -
CDR3 protein: CASNWGQGTNEQYF